This T cell receptor (beta chain) originates from a study of siplizumab effects on memory and regulatory T cells. The sample holds a few counts of this clone. J gave up 5 bases and V 4 bases, and 5 bases lay outside the gene matches. This CDR3 region has 14 residues. Germline lookup yields CDR1 SGHDN and CDR2 FVKESK. Method: immunoSEQ multiplex PCR; TCRdb's copy keeps in-frame clones and lacks some. The data contain roughly 100,000 clones, 93% of them singletons. The clonotype comes from a human donor in good health. Sequenced: CD8+ T cells sorted from blood. V is TRBV14 and J is TRBJ2-1; 7 nucleotides agree with TRBD2. CDR3 amino acids: CASSRDSGDNEQFF. In nucleotides, the CDR3 is TGTGCCAGCAGCCGTGACAGCGGGGACAATGAGCAGTTCTTC.